These 2 T cell receptor beta chains were all obtained from the same sample, sequenced in a study of T cell responses to AZD1222 COVID-19 vaccine. Sequencing was performed with immunoSEQ multiplex PCR; in TCRdb, only in-frame clones are kept and a portion is missing. This table has 90,000 to 130,000 clones, approximately 94% appearing once. This material consisted of peripheral blood, taken 28 days after the second AZD1222 dose. These receptors all come from an adult who received the AZD1222 COVID-19 vaccine.

In its sample, this clone was seen once. This chain links TRBV27 with TRBJ1-6; D unclear. The CDR3 loop spans 12 amino acids. Germline CDR1 MNHEY, CDR2 SMNVEV (reference sequence). Between the trimmed V and J ends, which lost 5 bases and 8 bases, there was a span of 7 bases. CDR3 nucleotides: TGTGCCAGCAGTACCCCTTATTCACCCCTCCACTTT. As protein: CASSTPYSPLHF.

This clone has just one count. V is TRBV21-1 and J is TRBJ2-5; TRBD2, the table's D call, was not compared with the DNA. TRBV21-1 is assigned pseudogene status. The CDR3 extends over 16 amino acids. DNA for the CDR3: TGTGCCAGCAGCCCGACGCGGGGATCGAACCAAGAGACCCAGTACTTC. The encoded protein is CASSPTRGSNQETQYF.